This entry lists 10 T cell receptor beta chains sequenced from one sample in a study of long-term antiretroviral therapy in people with HIV. The assay used was immunoSEQ (version v3.0), run at survey level. TCRdb's copy holds only in-frame clones and misses some; the assay was immunoSEQ multiplex PCR. The table lists about 25,000 clones, over 90% of them singletons. This specimen was unsorted PBMCs, taken 7.6 years after starting antiretroviral therapy. The source of these receptors is a woman between 35 and 50 years old with HIV.

The table lists this clone with a count of one. The rearrangement links TRBV7-8 to TRBJ1-1, with 7 nucleotides matching TRBD1. Germline-derived CDR1 and CDR2 are SGHVS and FQNEAQ. This CDR3 has 14 amino acids. J gave up 8 bases and V 1 base, and 7 bases lay outside the gene matches. CDR3 DNA sequence: TGTGCCAGCAGCTTAGATTCAGGGACAGTAGAAGCTTTCTTT. This codes for CASSLDSGTVEAFF.

This clone was seen just once. This rearrangement joins TRBV5-1 to TRBJ2-3, with D tentatively TRBD1 (5 bases). Germline V gene lookup returns CDR1 SGHRS and CDR2 YFSETQ. V was shortened by 0 bases and J by 8 bases, with 16 bases between the two germline ends. The CDR3 covers 15 residues. The DNA of the CDR3 is TGCGCCAGCAGCTTGGTAGGGGCCCTAGAGACTACGCAGTATTTT. Residues: CASSLVGALETTQYF. Complete variable domain (other parts from reference TRBV5-1 and TRBJ2-3): KAGVTQTPRYLIKTRGQQVTLSCSPISGHRSVSWYQQTPGQGLQFLFEYFSETQRNKGNFPGRFSGRQFSNSRSEMNVSTLELGDSALYLCASSLVGALETTQYFGPGTRLTVL.

The V call is TRBV7-2, the J call TRBJ2-3; D gene ambiguous. V was trimmed by 6 bases and J by 6 bases, leaving 10 bases between them. The CDR3 sequence is 12 residues long. Germline CDR1 SGHTA, CDR2 FQGNSA. This CDR3 reads CASRSVVDTQYF. In DNA form, the CDR3 reads TGTGCCAGCAGATCAGTCGTGGATACGCAGTATTTT.

The gene calls are TRBV7-2 and TRBJ1-2; D may be TRBD1 (5 bases). V was pared by 4 bases and J by 7 bases, with 19 bases between. This CDR3 spans 15 amino acids. Germline V gene lookup returns CDR1 SGHTA and CDR2 FQGNSA. CDR3 region: CASSSDSSFFIGYTF. DNA for the CDR3: TGTGCCAGCAGCTCCGACAGCTCCTTCTTTATTGGCTACACCTTC.

The chain is built from TRBV19 and TRBJ1-6; 7 nucleotides match TRBD1. From germline, CDR1 is LNHDA and CDR2 SQIVND (reference sequence). V shed 6 bases and J 1 base; nucleotides not matched to a gene: 9. This CDR3 has 17 residues. The CDR3 DNA sequence: TGTGCCAGTAGCCGACAGGGAACGGTTTCCTATAATTCACCCCTCCACTTT. Its protein product is CASSRQGTVSYNSPLHF.

This clone was seen once. The chain carries TRBV9 and TRBJ1-2; 9 bases are shared with TRBD1. CDR3 length: 14 amino acids. After removal of 0 bases from V and 8 bases from J, the junction contained 5 bases not matched to a gene. Per the germline V gene, CDR1 is SGDLS and CDR2 is YYNGEE. CDR3 amino acids: CASSVGDRVNGYTF. For the CDR3, the DNA is TGTGCCAGCAGCGTAGGGGACAGGGTCAACGGCTACACCTTC.

The V gene is TRBV7-8, the J gene TRBJ1-1; D not certain. V gave up 3 bases and J gave up 3 bases, with 5 bases separating them. CDR1 is SGHVS and CDR2 is FQNEAQ in the germline V gene. The CDR3 runs to 12 residues. The CDR3 DNA reads as TGTGCCAGCAGCTTCCTATACACTGAAGCTTTCTTT. It encodes CASSFLYTEAFF. The full variable domain, rest sourced from reference TRBV7-8 and TRBJ1-1, is GAGVSQSPRYKVAKRGQDVALRCDPISGHVSLFWYQQALGQGPEFLTYFQNEAQLDKSGLPSDRFFAERPEGSVSTLKIQRTQQEDSAVYLCASSFLYTEAFFGQGTRLTVV.

J is TRBJ2-5 and V is TRBV7-2, with TRBD1 as a possible D gene (6 bases). With 5 bases removed from V and 8 bases from J, the gap between germline ends came to 12 bases. This CDR3 contains 12 residues. Germline V gene lookup returns CDR1 SGHTA and CDR2 FQGNSA. The CDR3 here is CASSPEDRTQYF. CDR3 bases: TGTGCCAGCAGCCCGGAGGACAGAACCCAGTACTTC.

The V and J genes are TRBV18 and TRBJ2-7, with 10 bases fitting TRBD2. Germline V gene sequence: CDR1 KGHSH, CDR2 LQKENI. The CDR3 is made up of 16 amino acids. The V segment lost 2 bases and the J segment 3 bases; nucleotides outside the gene matches: 7. Here the CDR3 reads CASSPTAGTSVYEQYF. Here the CDR3 DNA reads TGTGCCAGCTCACCAACCGCCGGGACTAGCGTCTACGAGCAGTACTTC.

The chain combines TRBV5-6 with TRBJ1-5, with D hard to call. Trimming took 1 base from V and 7 from J, leaving 15 bases between them. Germline V gene data show CDR1 as SGHDT and CDR2 as YYEEEE. This CDR3 region has 15 residues. CDR3 protein: CASSLYQAGRQPQHF. As DNA, the CDR3 is TGTGCCAGCAGCTTGTATCAGGCGGGGAGGCAGCCCCAGCATTTT.